This T cell receptor beta chain was profiled in a study of shared clonotypes between healthy human individuals. Sequencing used immunoSEQ multiplex PCR; TCRdb keeps in-frame clones, though not all of them. The sample consists of fewer than 2.5 million clones, approximately 93% of them appearing once. Deletions cut 0 bases from V and 6 bases from J, with 7 bases between. The CDR3 covers 13 residues. Germline V gene lookup returns CDR1 SGHKS and CDR2 YYEKEE (reference sequence). V usage is TRBV5-5 and J usage is TRBJ2-1; no firm D call. Input material: naive CD4+ T cells from PBMCs. The sample's subset: CD45RA+ positively selected. The clonotype originates from a man aged 18 to 30 in good health. Some clones in this sample may be carry-over from other donors' samples. CDR3 DNA: TGTGCCAGCAGCTTGGTCCGGGTCAATGAGCAGTTCTTC. Translating it yields CASSLVRVNEQFF. Full variable domain (missing parts from reference TRBV5-5 and TRBJ2-1): DAGVTQSPTHLIKTRGQQVTLRCSPISGHKSVSWYQQVLGQGPQFIFQYYEKEERGRGNFPDRFSARQFPNYSSELNVNALLLGDSALYLCASSLVRVNEQFFGPGTRLTVL.